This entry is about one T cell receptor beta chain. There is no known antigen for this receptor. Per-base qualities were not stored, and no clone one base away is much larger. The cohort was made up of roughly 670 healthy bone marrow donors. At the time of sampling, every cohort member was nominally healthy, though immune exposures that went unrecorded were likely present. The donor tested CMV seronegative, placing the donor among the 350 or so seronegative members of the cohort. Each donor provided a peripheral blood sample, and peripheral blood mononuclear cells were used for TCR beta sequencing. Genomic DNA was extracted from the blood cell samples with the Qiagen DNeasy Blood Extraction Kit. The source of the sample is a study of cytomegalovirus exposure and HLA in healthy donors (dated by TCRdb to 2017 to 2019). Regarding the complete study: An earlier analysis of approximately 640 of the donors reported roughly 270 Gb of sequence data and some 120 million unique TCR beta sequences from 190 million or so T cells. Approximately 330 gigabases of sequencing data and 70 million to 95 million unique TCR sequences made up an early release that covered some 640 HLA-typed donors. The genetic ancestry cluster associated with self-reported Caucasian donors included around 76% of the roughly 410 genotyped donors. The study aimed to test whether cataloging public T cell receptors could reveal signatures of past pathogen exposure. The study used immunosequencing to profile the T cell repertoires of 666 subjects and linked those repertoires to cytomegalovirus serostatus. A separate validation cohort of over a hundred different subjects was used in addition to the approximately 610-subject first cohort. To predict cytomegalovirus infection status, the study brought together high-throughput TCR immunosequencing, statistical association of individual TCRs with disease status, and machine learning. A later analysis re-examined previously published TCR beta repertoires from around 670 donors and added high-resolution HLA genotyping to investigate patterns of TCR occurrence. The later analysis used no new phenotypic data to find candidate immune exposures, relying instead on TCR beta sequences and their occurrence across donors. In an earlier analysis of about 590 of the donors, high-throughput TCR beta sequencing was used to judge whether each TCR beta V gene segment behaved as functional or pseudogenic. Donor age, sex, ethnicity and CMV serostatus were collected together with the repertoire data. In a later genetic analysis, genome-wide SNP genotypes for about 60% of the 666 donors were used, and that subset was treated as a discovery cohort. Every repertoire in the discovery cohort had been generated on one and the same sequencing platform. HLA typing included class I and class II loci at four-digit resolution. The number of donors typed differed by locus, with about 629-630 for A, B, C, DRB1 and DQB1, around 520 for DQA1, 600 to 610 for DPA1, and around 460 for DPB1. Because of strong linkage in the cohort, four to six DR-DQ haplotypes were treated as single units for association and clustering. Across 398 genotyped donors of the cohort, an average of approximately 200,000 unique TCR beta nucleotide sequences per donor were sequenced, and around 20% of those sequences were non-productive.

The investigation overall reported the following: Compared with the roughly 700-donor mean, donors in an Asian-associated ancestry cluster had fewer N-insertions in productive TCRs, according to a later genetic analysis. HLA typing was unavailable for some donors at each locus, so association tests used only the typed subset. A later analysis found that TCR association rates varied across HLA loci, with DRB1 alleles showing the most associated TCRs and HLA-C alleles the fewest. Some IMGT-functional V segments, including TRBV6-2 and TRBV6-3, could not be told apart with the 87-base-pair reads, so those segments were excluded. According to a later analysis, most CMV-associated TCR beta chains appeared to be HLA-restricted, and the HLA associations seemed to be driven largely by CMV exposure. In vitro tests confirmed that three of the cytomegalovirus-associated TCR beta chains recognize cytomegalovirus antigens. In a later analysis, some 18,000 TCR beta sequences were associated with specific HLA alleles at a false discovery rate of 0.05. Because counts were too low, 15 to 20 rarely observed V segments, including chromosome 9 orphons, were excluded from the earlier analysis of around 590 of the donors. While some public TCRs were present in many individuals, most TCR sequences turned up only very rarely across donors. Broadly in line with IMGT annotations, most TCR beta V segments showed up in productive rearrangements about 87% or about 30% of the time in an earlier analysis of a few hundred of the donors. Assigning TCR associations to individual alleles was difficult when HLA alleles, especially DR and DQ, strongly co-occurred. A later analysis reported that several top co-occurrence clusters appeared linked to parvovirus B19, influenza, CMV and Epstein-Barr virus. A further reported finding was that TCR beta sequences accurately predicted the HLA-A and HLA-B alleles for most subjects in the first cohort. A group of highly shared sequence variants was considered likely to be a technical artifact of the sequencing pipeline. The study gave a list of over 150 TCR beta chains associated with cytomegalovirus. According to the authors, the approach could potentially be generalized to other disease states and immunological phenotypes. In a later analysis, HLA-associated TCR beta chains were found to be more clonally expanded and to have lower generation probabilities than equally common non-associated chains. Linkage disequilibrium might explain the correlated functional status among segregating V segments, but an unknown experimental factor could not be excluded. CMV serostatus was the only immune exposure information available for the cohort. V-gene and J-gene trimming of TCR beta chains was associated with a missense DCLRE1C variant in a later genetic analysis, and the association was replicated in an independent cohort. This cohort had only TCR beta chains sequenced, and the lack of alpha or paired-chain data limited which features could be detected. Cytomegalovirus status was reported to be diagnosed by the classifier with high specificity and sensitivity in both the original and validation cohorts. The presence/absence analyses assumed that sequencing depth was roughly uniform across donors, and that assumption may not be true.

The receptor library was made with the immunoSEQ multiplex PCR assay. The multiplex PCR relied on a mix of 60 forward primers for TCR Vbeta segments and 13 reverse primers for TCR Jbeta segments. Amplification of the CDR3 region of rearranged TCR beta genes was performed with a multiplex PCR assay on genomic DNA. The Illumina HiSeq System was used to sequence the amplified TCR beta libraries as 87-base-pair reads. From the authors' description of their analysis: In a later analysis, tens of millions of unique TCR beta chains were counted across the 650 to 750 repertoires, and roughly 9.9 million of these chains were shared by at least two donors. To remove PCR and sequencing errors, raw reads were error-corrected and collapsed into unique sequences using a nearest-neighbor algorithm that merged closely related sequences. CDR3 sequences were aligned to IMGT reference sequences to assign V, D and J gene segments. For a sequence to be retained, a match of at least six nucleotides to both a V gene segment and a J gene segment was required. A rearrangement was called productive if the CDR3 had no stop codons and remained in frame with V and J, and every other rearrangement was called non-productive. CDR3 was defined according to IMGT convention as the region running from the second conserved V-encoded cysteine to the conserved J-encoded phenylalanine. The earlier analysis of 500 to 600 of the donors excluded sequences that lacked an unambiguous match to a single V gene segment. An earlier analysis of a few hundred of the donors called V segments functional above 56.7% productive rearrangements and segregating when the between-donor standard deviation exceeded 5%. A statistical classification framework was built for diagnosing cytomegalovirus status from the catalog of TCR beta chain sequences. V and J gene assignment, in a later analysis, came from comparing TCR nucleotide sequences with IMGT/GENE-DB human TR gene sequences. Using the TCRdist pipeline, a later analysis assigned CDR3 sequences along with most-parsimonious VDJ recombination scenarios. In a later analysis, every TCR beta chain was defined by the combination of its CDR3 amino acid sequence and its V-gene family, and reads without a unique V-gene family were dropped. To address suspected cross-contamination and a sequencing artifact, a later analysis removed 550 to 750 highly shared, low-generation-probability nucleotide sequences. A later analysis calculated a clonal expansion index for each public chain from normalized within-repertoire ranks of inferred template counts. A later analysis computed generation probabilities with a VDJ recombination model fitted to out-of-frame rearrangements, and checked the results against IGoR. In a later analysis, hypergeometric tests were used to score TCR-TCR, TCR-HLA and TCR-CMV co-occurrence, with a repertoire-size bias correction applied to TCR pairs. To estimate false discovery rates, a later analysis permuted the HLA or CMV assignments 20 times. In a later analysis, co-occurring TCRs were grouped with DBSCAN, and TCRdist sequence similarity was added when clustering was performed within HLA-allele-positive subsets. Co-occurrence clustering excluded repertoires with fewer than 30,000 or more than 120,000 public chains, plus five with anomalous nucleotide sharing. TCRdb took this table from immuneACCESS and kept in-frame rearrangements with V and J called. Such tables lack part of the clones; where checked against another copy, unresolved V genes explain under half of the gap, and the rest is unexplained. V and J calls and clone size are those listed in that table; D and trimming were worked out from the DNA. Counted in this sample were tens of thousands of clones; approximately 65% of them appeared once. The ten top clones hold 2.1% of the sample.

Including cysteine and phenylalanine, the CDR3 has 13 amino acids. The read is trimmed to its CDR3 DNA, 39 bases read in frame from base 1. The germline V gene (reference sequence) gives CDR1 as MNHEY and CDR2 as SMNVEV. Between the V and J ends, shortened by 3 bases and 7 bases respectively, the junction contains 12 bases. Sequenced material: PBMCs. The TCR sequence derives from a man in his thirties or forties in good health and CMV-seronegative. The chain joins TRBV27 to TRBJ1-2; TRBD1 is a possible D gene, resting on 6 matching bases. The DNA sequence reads TGTGCCAGCAGTTTTGGGGGGGCGGGTGGCTACACCTTC. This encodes CASSFGGAGGYTF.